The 22 T cell receptor beta chains below were found in one sample sequenced in a study of T cell repertoires in cytomegalovirus infection. TCRdb re-derived calls from the reads in MiXCR, one entry per CDR3 protein. Found here are under 200,000 distinct CDR3 sequences, more than 9% of them singletons; the top ten hold roughly 4.8%. The sample consisted of PBMCs. These receptor sequences come from a human donor in good health (CMV status not recorded). Some clones in this sample may be carry-over from other donors' samples.

This clonotype was seen more than once but under ten times. This chain links TRBV29-1 with TRBJ1-2; no firm D call. Germline-derived CDR1 and CDR2 are SQVTM and ANQGSEA. This CDR3 is 12 amino acids long. V was trimmed by 7 bases and J by 2 bases, leaving 11 bases between them. The DNA for the CDR3 is TGCAGCGGCGCCGCATCGAACTATGGCTACACCTTC. It is translated as CSGAASNYGYTF.

This clonotype has a count of ten or more. CDR3 residues: CASSLAENEQFF. The CDR3 region has the DNA TGCGCCAGCAGCCTTGCTGAGAATGAGCAGTTCTTC. The rearrangement links TRBV5-1 to TRBJ2-1, with unresolved D. Germline V gene lookup returns CDR1 SGHRS and CDR2 YFSETQ. The V gene lost 4 bases and the J gene lost 7 bases, with 9 bases spanning the gap. The CDR3 totals 12 residues.

This clonotype was seen many times. The V gene is TRBV7-9, the J gene TRBJ2-7; no definite D call. Deletions cut 3 bases from V and 6 bases from J, with 12 bases between. Germline values: CDR1 SEHNR, CDR2 FQNEAQ (reference sequence). This CDR3 contains 13 residues. The CDR3 spells CASSLLGMGEQYF. The CDR3 DNA is TGTGCCAGCAGCTTGTTGGGGATGGGCGAGCAGTACTTC.

At least ten counts were recorded for this clonotype. J is TRBJ1-2 and V is TRBV7-2, with 10 bases identical to TRBD1. Trimming cost V 2 bases and J 1 base; bases outside gene matches: 10. The CDR3 is made up of 18 amino acids. Germline V gene lookup returns CDR1 SGHTA and CDR2 FQGNSA. The CDR3 DNA reads TGTGCCAGCAGCTTACGACCCGGGACAGGGGCGCATAACTATGGCTACACCTTC. Its protein is CASSLRPGTGAHNYGYTF.

The sample holds many counts of this clonotype. The chain employs TRBV7-2 and TRBJ1-5; D unresolved. This CDR3 contains 14 residues. Germline CDR1 is SGHTA and CDR2 is FQGNSA. Between the trimmed V and J ends, which lost 8 bases and 0 bases, there was a span of 11 bases. CDR3 nucleotide sequence: TGTGCCAGCCGGGATGCGATTAGCAATCAGCCCCAGCATTTT. Residues: CASRDAISNQPQHF.

This clonotype has ten or more counts. The J gene is TRBJ2-7, the V gene TRBV7-2; 12 bases agree with TRBD2. The V gene's germline CDR1 is SGHTA and CDR2 FQGNSA. Trimming at V came to 4 bases and at J to 5 bases, leaving 9 bases not matched to a gene. This CDR3 contains 16 residues. CDR3 nucleotide sequence: TGTGCCAGCAGCTCTAGAGGGCTAGCGGGAGGGCACGAGCAGTACTTC. Protein product: CASSSRGLAGGHEQYF.

This clonotype came up many times. This sequence joins TRBV7-2 and TRBJ1-5, with D possibly TRBD1 on 5 matching bases. The V gene's germline CDR1 is SGHTA and CDR2 FQGNSA. The length of the CDR3 is 15 residues. V was pared by 1 base and J by 1 base, with 8 bases between. CDR3 nucleotides: TGTGCCAGCAGCTTAGTGTGGGGGAGCAATCAGCCCCAGCATTTT. Translated: CASSLVWGSNQPQHF.

There are a few counts of this clonotype. This rearrangement joins TRBV10-3 to TRBJ2-5; D is perhaps TRBD2 (6 bases). The germline V and J ends were trimmed by 2 bases and 5 bases, with 12 bases remaining between them. Germline-derived CDR1 and CDR2 are ENHRY and SYGVKD. This CDR3 has 14 amino acids. The CDR3, as DNA: TGTGCCATCAGTGAGCCTCTAGCGAGGGAGACCCAGTACTTC. Translating it yields CAISEPLARETQYF.

In this sample, this clonotype turned up many times. This chain links TRBV7-8 with TRBJ2-1, with TRBD1 matching 9 bases. The CDR3 runs to 15 residues. Per the germline V gene, CDR1 is SGHVS and CDR2 is FQNEAQ. After removal of 3 bases from V and 8 bases from J, the junction contained 8 bases not matched to a gene. The DNA for the CDR3 is TGTGCCAGCAGCTTCCGGGACAGGGATTCCGATGAGCAGTTCTTC. Its translation is CASSFRDRDSDEQFF.

This clonotype was counted between two and nine times. The gene calls are TRBV20-1 and TRBJ1-1; D is perhaps TRBD1 (5 bases). Trimming took 0 bases from V and 10 from J, leaving 15 bases between them. Germline V CDR1 and CDR2: DFQATT, SNEGSKA (reference sequence). The CDR3 is made up of 13 amino acids. CDR3 nucleotides: TGCAGTGCTAGAGATGGCAGGGCGAATATAGCTTTCTTT. This encodes CSARDGRANIAFF.

The V gene is TRBV20-1, the J gene TRBJ2-7; D unclear. Germline values: CDR1 DFQATT, CDR2 SNEGSKA (reference sequence). CDR3 length: 14 amino acids. V was clipped by 3 bases and J by 1 base, with 13 bases between them. The CDR3 loop reads CSASFGQSSYEQYF. In nucleotides, the CDR3 is TGCAGTGCTAGTTTCGGGCAGTCGTCCTACGAGCAGTACTTC.

V and J are TRBV19 and TRBJ2-5; possibly TRBD1 or TRBD2 for D (5 bases each). CDR3 size: 14 residues. Germline CDR1 reads LNHDA; CDR2 reads SQIVND (reference sequence). The V end was cut by 3 bases, the J end by 6 bases, with 14 bases between. CDR3 sequence (DNA): TGTGCCAGTAGTATTCGTGAGGGGTGGAAGACCCAGTACTTC. Its protein product is CASSIREGWKTQYF.

This clonotype was counted ten times or more. The chain employs TRBV5-4 and TRBJ2-2, with a tentative D call TRBD2 (6 bases). Germline values: CDR1 SGHNT, CDR2 YYREEE (reference sequence). V was pared by 4 bases and J by 0 bases, with 13 bases between. This CDR3 is built from 16 residues. The CDR3 is CASSLPGGTNTGELFF. In DNA form, the CDR3 reads TGTGCCAGCAGCCTCCCCGGGGGAACGAACACCGGGGAGCTGTTTTTT.

The chain combines TRBV12-5 with TRBJ2-1, with a possible D match to TRBD1 (6 bases). The CDR3 is 13 amino acids. The ends were cut back, 5 bases at V and 8 bases at J, with 13 bases in the middle. Germline V gene lookup returns CDR1 LGHNT and CDR2 FRNRAP. CDR3 nucleotide sequence: TGTGCTAGTGGTCTTACAGGGTTCGATGAGCAGTTCTTC. It codes for CASGLTGFDEQFF.

The chain is built from TRBV20-1 and TRBJ1-5; a weak D match, TRBD1 (6 bases). From germline, CDR1 is DFQATT and CDR2 SNEGSKA (reference sequence). Deletions cut 4 bases from V and 2 bases from J, with 21 bases between. This CDR3 contains 17 residues. This CDR3 reads CSANPPGGGKGNQPQHF. The CDR3 bases are TGCAGTGCTAATCCCCCCGGGGGGGGCAAGGGCAATCAGCCCCAGCATTTT.

This clonotype was recorded many times. The rearrangement uses TRBV7-2 and TRBJ2-7; 7 bases match TRBD1. This CDR3 region has 14 residues. In germline, CDR1 is SGHTA, CDR2 FQGNSA. V shed 0 bases and J 3 bases; nucleotides not matched to a gene: 2. CDR3 sequence (DNA): TGTGCCAGCAGCTTAGCACAGGGGCGCTACGAGCAGTACTTC. Protein: CASSLAQGRYEQYF. Based on the CDR3 plus reference TRBV7-2 and TRBJ2-7, the full variable domain is GAGVSQSPSNKVTEKGKDVELRCDPISGHTALYWYRQSLGQGLEFLIYFQGNSAPDKSGLPSDRFSAERTGGSVSTLTIQRTQQEDSAVYLCASSLAQGRYEQYFGPGTRLTVT.

The V and J genes are TRBV27 and TRBJ1-1; the match to TRBD1 covers 7 bases. Per germline, CDR1 MNHEY and CDR2 SMNVEV (reference sequence). Trimming cost V 7 bases and J 1 base; bases outside gene matches: 6. The CDR3 consists of 14 residues. The CDR3 spells CASTLQGGNTEAFF. Written as DNA, the CDR3 is TGTGCCAGCACGCTGCAGGGGGGGAACACTGAAGCTTTCTTT.

This clonotype was detected only a few times. The chain combines TRBV11-2 with TRBJ2-5; D is undetermined. There are 13 residues in the CDR3. The V end was cut by 2 bases, the J end by 0 bases, with 4 bases between. Germline values: CDR1 SGHAT, CDR2 FQNNGV. The CDR3, as DNA: TGTGCCAGCAGCTTAAGGGACCAAGAGACCCAGTACTTC. This translates into CASSLRDQETQYF.

Points on this clonotype: Possible read error: a much larger clone is one base away. The rearrangement uses TRBV7-2 and TRBJ1-1; unclear D gene. Per the germline V gene, CDR1 is SGHTA and CDR2 is FQGNSA. The CDR3 totals 11 residues. DNA for the CDR3: TGTGCCAGCAGCTTATTCGCTGAAGCTTCCTTT. This translates into CASSLFAEASF.

This clonotype was picked up many times. This chain links TRBV7-2 with TRBJ1-5; D unresolved. CDR3 length equals 13 residues. V lost 2 bases and J 5 bases, leaving 7 bases between the germline ends. Germline V gives CDR1 SGHTA, CDR2 FQGNSA. The CDR3 nucleotides are TGTGCCAGCAGCTTAAGAGTGGATCAGCCCCAGCATTTT. Translation gives CASSLRVDQPQHF. Based on the CDR3 plus reference TRBV7-2 and TRBJ1-5, the full variable domain is GAGVSQSPSNKVTEKGKDVELRCDPISGHTALYWYRQSLGQGLEFLIYFQGNSAPDKSGLPSDRFSAERTGGSVSTLTIQRTQQEDSAVYLCASSLRVDQPQHFGDGTRLSIL.

A few counts support this clonotype. The chain recombines TRBV7-2 with TRBJ1-5; D is undetermined. Germline lookup yields CDR1 SGHTA and CDR2 FQGNSA. The CDR3 loop spans 13 amino acids. Trimming took off 2 bases at V and 6 bases at J, with 8 bases between the two ends. This CDR3 is CASSLNGGQPQHF. CDR3 DNA sequence: TGTGCCAGCAGCTTAAATGGCGGTCAGCCCCAGCATTTT.

The rearrangement uses TRBV28 and TRBJ2-1, with D perhaps TRBD2 (5 bases). Germline assignment: CDR1 MDHEN and CDR2 SYDVKM. The germline V and J ends were trimmed by 2 bases and 15 bases, with 14 bases remaining between them. The CDR3 contains 12 residues. CDR3 coding DNA: TGTGCCAGCAGTTTAAATTCCGGGGATCGGTTCTTC. It codes for CASSLNSGDRFF.